These 27 T cell receptor beta chains were all obtained from the same sample, sequenced in a study of blood T cell repertoires in COVID-19. TCRdb's copy holds only in-frame clones and misses some; the assay was immunoSEQ multiplex PCR. The repertoire consists of approximately 250,000 clones, with around four fifths occurring once and the leading ten covering around 6.4%. What was sequenced was peripheral blood. These receptors were obtained from a woman between 55 and 75 years old with active or convalescent COVID-19.

V usage is TRBV18 and J usage is TRBJ1-1; 7 bases map to TRBD1. This CDR3 contains 15 residues. With 1 base clipped from V and 7 bases from J, the junction kept 9 bases outside the gene matches. Germline V gives CDR1 KGHSH, CDR2 LQKENI. Here the CDR3 reads CASSPRQGRNGEAFF. The CDR3 nucleotides are TGTGCCAGCTCACCACGACAGGGCAGGAACGGTGAAGCTTTCTTT. Using reference TRBV18 and TRBJ1-1 for the parts outside the CDR3, the full variable domain is NAGVMQNPRHLVRRRGQEARLRCSPMKGHSHVYWYRQLPEEGLKFMVYLQKENIIDESGMPKERFSAEFPKEGPSILRIQQVVRGDSAAYFCASSPRQGRNGEAFFGQGTRLTVV.

The rearrangement joins TRBV25-1 to TRBJ2-6; D uncertain. In germline, CDR1 is MGHDK, CDR2 SYGVNS. The V end was cut by 8 bases, the J end by 0 bases, with 11 bases between. The CDR3 contains 15 residues. CDR3 sequence (DNA): TGTGCCAGCTGTAACAGCCTCTCTGGGGCCAACGTCCTGACTTTC. Translation gives CASCNSLSGANVLTF.

The chain couples TRBV30 to TRBJ2-1; TRBD2 matches 12 bases. This CDR3 comprises 19 residues. Trimming took 2 bases from V and 0 from J; bases not matched to a gene: 11. Germline lookup yields CDR1 GTSNPN and CDR2 SVGIG (reference sequence). The chain's CDR3 is CAWSPLASGGESSYNEQFF. The CDR3 nucleotides read TGTGCCTGGAGTCCCCTCGCTAGCGGGGGGGAAAGCTCCTACAATGAGCAGTTCTTC.

The V gene is TRBV5-1, the J gene TRBJ2-5; 7 bases map to TRBD1. Germline CDR1 and CDR2: SGHRS and YFSETQ. This CDR3 spans 13 amino acids. After removal of 6 bases from V and 5 bases from J, the junction contained 7 bases not matched to a gene. CDR3 coding DNA: TGCGCCAGCAAGGAGCCACAGGGGGAGACCCAGTACTTC. This sequence encodes CASKEPQGETQYF.

J is TRBJ2-1 and V is TRBV2; D gene unclear. There are 13 residues in the CDR3. CDR1 is SNHLY and CDR2 is FYNNEI in the germline V gene. V was clipped by 1 base and J by 4 bases, with 5 bases between them. The chain's CDR3 is CASSEVRYNEQFF. The CDR3 DNA reads as TGTGCCAGCAGTGAAGTCAGGTACAATGAGCAGTTCTTC.

J is TRBJ1-6 and V is TRBV2; D is unclear. CDR1 SNHLY and CDR2 FYNNEI come from the germline V gene. V lost 4 bases, J lost 3 bases, and 13 bases lay in between. The CDR3 extends over 16 amino acids. The CDR3 region is CASSGADTLYNSPLHF. The CDR3 DNA follows: TGTGCCAGCAGTGGGGCAGACACCCTCTATAATTCACCCCTCCACTTT. Using reference TRBV2 and TRBJ1-6 for the parts outside the CDR3, the full variable domain is EPEVTQTPSHQVTQMGQEVILRCVPISNHLYFYWYRQILGQKVEFLVSFYNNEISEKSEIFDDQFSVERPDGSNFTLKIRSTKLEDSAMYFCASSGADTLYNSPLHFGNGTRLTVT.

The chain employs TRBV6-6 and TRBJ1-1, with D hard to call. The CDR3 runs 13 residues. Germline V gene data show CDR1 as MNHNY and CDR2 as SVGAGI (reference sequence). The CDR3 loop is CATKIRGWTEAFF. DNA for the CDR3: TGTGCTACAAAAATACGGGGATGGACTGAAGCTTTCTTT.

V usage is TRBV11-3 and J usage is TRBJ2-7; TRBD2 matches at 8 bases. This CDR3 region has 16 residues. The J segment lost 2 bases and the V segment lost 1 base, leaving 7 bases of the junction unmatched. Germline values: CDR1 SGHNT, CDR2 YENEEA. The CDR3 loop reads CASSLGAGGGAYEQYF. CDR3 coding DNA: TGTGCCAGCAGCTTAGGTGCGGGAGGAGGGGCCTACGAGCAGTACTTC.

V usage is TRBV2 and J usage is TRBJ2-2; a weak D match, TRBD2 (6 bases). CDR1 is SNHLY, CDR2 FYNNEI, per germline. This CDR3 spans 16 amino acids. The V end was cut by 2 bases, the J end by 5 bases, with 15 bases between. The CDR3: CASSEFGGMSTGELFF. In nucleotides, the CDR3 is TGTGCCAGCAGTGAATTTGGCGGGATGTCAACCGGGGAGCTGTTTTTT. The full variable domain, rest sourced from reference TRBV2 and TRBJ2-2, is EPEVTQTPSHQVTQMGQEVILRCVPISNHLYFYWYRQILGQKVEFLVSFYNNEISEKSEIFDDQFSVERPDGSNFTLKIRSTKLEDSAMYFCASSEFGGMSTGELFFGEGSRLTVL.

The CDR3 region has the DNA TGTGCCAACATAACCGAGCAGTACGTC. This gives the protein CANITEQYV. The chain joins TRBV11-3 to TRBJ2-7; D ambiguous. Germline CDR1 reads SGHNT; CDR2 reads YENEEA. V lost 10 bases to trimming and J lost 6 bases, with 7 bases between them. The CDR3 is 9 amino acids.

The V call is TRBV2, the J call TRBJ1-1; the match to TRBD1 covers 8 bases. J gave up 3 bases and V 5 bases, and 2 bases lay outside the gene matches. Germline lookup yields CDR1 SNHLY and CDR2 FYNNEI. The CDR3 length is 13 residues. This CDR3 reads CASSSQGDTEAFF. DNA for the CDR3: TGTGCCAGCAGTTCACAGGGGGACACTGAAGCTTTCTTT.

The chain combines TRBV13 with TRBJ1-2; a weak D match, TRBD1 (5 bases). Germline V CDR1 and CDR2: PRHDT, FYEKMQ (reference sequence). The V gene lost 4 bases and the J gene lost 5 bases, with 23 bases spanning the gap. The length of the CDR3 is 17 residues. This CDR3 is CASSSPGQGGGSYGYTF. DNA for the CDR3: TGTGCCAGCAGCTCCCCGGGCCAGGGCGGGGGATCTTATGGCTACACCTTC.

The genes are TRBV24-1 and TRBJ2-3, with D uncertain. The V gene's germline CDR1 is KGHDR and CDR2 SFDVKD. CDR3 length: 16 amino acids. V was cut by 3 bases and J by 0 bases, with 12 bases left in between. The chain's CDR3 is CATSDTRSTSTDTQYF. CDR3 DNA sequence: TGTGCCACCAGTGATACAAGGAGCACGAGCACAGATACGCAGTATTTT.

The chain has TRBV10-3 and TRBJ1-5; TRBD1 matches at 8 bases. This CDR3 region has 17 residues. Trimming removed 0 bases from V and 9 bases from J; junction bases left unmatched: 13. Germline values: CDR1 ENHRY, CDR2 SYGVKD. The CDR3, as DNA: TGTGCCATCAGTGAGTCCGGACTAGGACAGGGATGGGGGCCCCAGCATTTT. It codes for CAISESGLGQGWGPQHF.

The chain recombines TRBV9 with TRBJ2-5; TRBD1 might be the D (5 bases). The V gene's germline CDR1 is SGDLS and CDR2 YYNGEE. Trimming shortened V by 3 bases and J by 1 base, and 10 bases separated the two germline ends. CDR3 length: 14 amino acids. CDR3 DNA sequence: TGTGCCAGCAGCGCGGGCCAGGGCCAAGAGACCCAGTACTTC. Residues: CASSAGQGQETQYF.

The rearrangement uses TRBV21-1 and TRBJ1-1; the table's D call TRBD1 went unverified against the DNA. TRBV21-1 counts as a pseudogene. The CDR3 length is 19 residues. CDR3 loop: CASSGTETGRVERNTEAFF. The CDR3 DNA reads TGTGCCAGCAGCGGAACGGAGACAGGGAGAGTAGAGAGAAACACTGAAGCTTTCTTT.

Written as DNA, the CDR3 is TGCAGCGTTGAACCCGGGGTTGGAAACACCATATATTTT. As protein: CSVEPGVGNTIYF. V gene TRBV29-1 combines with J gene TRBJ1-3; D call uncertain. V was pared by 2 bases and J by 3 bases, with 8 bases between. CDR1 is SQVTM and CDR2 is ANQGSEA in the germline V gene. The CDR3 has 13 residues. The full variable domain, in which reference TRBV29-1 and TRBJ1-3 provide the parts outside the CDR3, is SAVISQKPSRDICQRGTSLTIQCQVDSQVTMMFWYRQQPGQSLTLIATANQGSEATYESGFVIDKFPISRPNLTFSTLTVSNMSPEDSSIYLCSVEPGVGNTIYFGEGSWLTVV.

The rearrangement joins TRBV9 to TRBJ2-3; TRBD1 might be the D (5 bases). CDR3 length equals 15 residues. V dropped 4 bases and J dropped 4 bases, with 16 bases sitting between them. Germline lookup yields CDR1 SGDLS and CDR2 YYNGEE. CDR3 sequence: CASSPGAFHPDTQYF. The DNA of the CDR3 is TGTGCCAGCAGCCCTGGGGCCTTCCACCCAGATACGCAGTATTTT. The entire variable domain, with the rest obtained from reference TRBV9 and TRBJ2-3, is as follows: DSGVTQTPKHLITATGQRVTLRCSPRSGDLSVYWYQQSLDQGLQFLIQYYNGEERAKGNILERFSAQQFPDLHSELNLSSLELGDSALYFCASSPGAFHPDTQYFGPGTRLTVL.

V and J are TRBV5-6 and TRBJ2-7; 10 bases match TRBD2. Germline V gene sequence: CDR1 SGHDT, CDR2 YYEEEE. The trim removed 2 bases at V and 3 bases at J, leaving 8 bases unmatched. The CDR3 is made up of 16 amino acids. CDR3 loop: CASSFTPSGRLYEQYF. The DNA for the CDR3 is TGTGCCAGCAGCTTCACTCCTAGCGGGAGACTCTACGAGCAGTACTTC.

The chain links TRBV6-5 to TRBJ1-1; maybe TRBD1 (5 bases). V lost 6 bases to trimming and J lost 8 bases, with 16 bases between them. The CDR3 length is 13 residues. The germline gives CDR1 MNHEY, CDR2 SVGAGI. The CDR3 coding sequence is TGTGCCAGCAGCGCCTCAGGGTCCACGGAAGCTTTCTTT. This gives the protein CASSASGSTEAFF.

This chain links TRBV19 with TRBJ1-6; D may be TRBD1 (6 bases). The V end lost 10 bases, the J end lost 8 bases, and 15 bases lay between the germline ends. The germline gives CDR1 LNHDA, CDR2 SQIVND (reference sequence). The CDR3 sequence is 13 residues long. The CDR3 reads CATPKGGDSPLHF. The CDR3 nucleotides read TGTGCCACCCCGAAGGGGGGGGATTCACCCCTCCACTTT. Drawing the rest from reference TRBV19 and TRBJ1-6, the complete variable domain is DGGITQSPKYLFRKEGQNVTLSCEQNLNHDAMYWYRQDPGQGLRLIYYSQIVNDFQKGDIAEGYSVSREKKESFPLTVTSAQKNPTAFYLCATPKGGDSPLHFGNGTRLTVT.

A few counts support this clone. The chain recombines TRBV10-3 with TRBJ2-3; possibly TRBD2 for D (6 bases). This CDR3 spans 16 amino acids. Germline CDR1 reads ENHRY; CDR2 reads SYGVKD. With 2 bases removed from V and 1 base from J, the gap between germline ends came to 13 bases. The CDR3 DNA reads TGTGCCATCAGTGAGCTACTAGCCTTTGGCACAGATACGCAGTATTTT. Translating gives CAISELLAFGTDTQYF.

The J gene is TRBJ2-1, the V gene TRBV5-1; 12 bases line up with TRBD2. The CDR3 runs 15 residues. The V gene end was trimmed by 3 bases and the J gene end by 7 bases; junction bases not matched to a gene: 5. CDR1 and CDR2 (germline): SGHRS, YFSETQ. Here the CDR3 DNA reads TGCGCCAGCAGCTACAAGCTAGCGGGGGGGAATGAGCAGTTCTTC. Protein: CASSYKLAGGNEQFF.

The J gene is TRBJ2-7, the V gene TRBV28, with no clear D. The germline V gene has CDR1 MDHEN and CDR2 SYDVKM. The CDR3 is 13 amino acids. Trimming cost V 4 bases and J 2 bases, with 9 bases left between them. Here the CDR3 reads CASSSPQTYEQYV. Here the CDR3 DNA reads TGTGCCAGCAGTTCCCCCCAAACCTACGAGCAGTACGTC.

The chain combines TRBV7-9 with TRBJ2-5; D gene unclear. V lost 5 bases to trimming and J lost 5 bases, with 18 bases between them. In germline, CDR1 is SEHNR, CDR2 FQNEAQ (reference sequence). The CDR3 has 15 residues. The CDR3 nucleotides are TGTGCCAGCAGCCACTCCGGGTCCCCCGGGGAGACCCAGTACTTC. Translating gives CASSHSGSPGETQYF.

This clone was seen just once. The chain links TRBV7-9 to TRBJ2-3; 7 bases line up with TRBD2. Germline V CDR1 and CDR2: SEHNR, FQNEAQ (reference sequence). CDR3 length: 16 amino acids. With 2 bases clipped from V and 4 bases from J, the junction kept 9 bases outside the gene matches. Here the CDR3 reads CASSLYGGSGADTQYF. The CDR3, as DNA: TGTGCCAGCAGCTTATATGGGGGGAGCGGGGCAGATACGCAGTATTTT.

This clone was seen more than once but under ten times. The V gene is TRBV7-2, the J gene TRBJ1-3; no reliable D call. The CDR3 runs 15 residues. CDR1 SGHTA and CDR2 FQGNSA come from the germline V gene. Deletions cut 3 bases from V and 1 base from J, with 10 bases between. CDR3 in DNA: TGTGCCAGCAGCTTCCCCCGGGTTTCTGGAAACACCATATATTTT. This sequence encodes CASSFPRVSGNTIYF.